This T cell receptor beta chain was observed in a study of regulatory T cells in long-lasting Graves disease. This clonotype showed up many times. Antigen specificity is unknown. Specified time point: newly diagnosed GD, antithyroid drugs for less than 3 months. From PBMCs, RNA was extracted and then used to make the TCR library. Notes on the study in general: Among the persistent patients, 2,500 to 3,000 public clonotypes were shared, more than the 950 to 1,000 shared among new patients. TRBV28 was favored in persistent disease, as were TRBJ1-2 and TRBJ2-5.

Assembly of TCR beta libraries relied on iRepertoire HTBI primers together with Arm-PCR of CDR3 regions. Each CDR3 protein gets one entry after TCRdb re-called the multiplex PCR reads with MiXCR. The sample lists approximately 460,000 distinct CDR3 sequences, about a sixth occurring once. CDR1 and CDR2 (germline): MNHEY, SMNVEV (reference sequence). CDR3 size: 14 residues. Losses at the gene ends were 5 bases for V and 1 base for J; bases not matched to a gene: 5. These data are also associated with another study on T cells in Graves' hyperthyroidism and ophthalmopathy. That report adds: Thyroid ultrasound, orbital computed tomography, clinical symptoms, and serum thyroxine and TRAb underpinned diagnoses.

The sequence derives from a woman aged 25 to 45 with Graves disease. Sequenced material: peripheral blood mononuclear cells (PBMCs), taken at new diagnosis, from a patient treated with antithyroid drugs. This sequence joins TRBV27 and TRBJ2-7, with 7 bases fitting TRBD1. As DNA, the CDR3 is TGTGCCAGCAGTCAGGGGGACGCATCCTACGAGCAGTACTTC. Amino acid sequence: CASSQGDASYEQYF.